The 32 T cell receptor beta chains below all came from one sample that was sequenced in a study of cytomegalovirus exposure and HLA in healthy donors. Researchers ran the PCR with 60 Vbeta and 13 Jbeta primers. This table comes from immunoSEQ multiplex PCR, and its TCRdb copy is limited to in-frame clones, with some not included. The table includes roughly 130,000 clones, 70% to 85% detected once. The sample comprised PBMCs. These receptor sequences come from a boy aged 10-17 years in good health and CMV-seronegative.

Remarks on this clone: Distinct nucleotide sequences in the sample also encode this CDR3. The chain joins TRBV5-1 to TRBJ2-5, with 7 bases lining up with TRBD2. This CDR3 comprises 13 residues. The junction had 1 base not matched to a gene; V was cut back by 0 bases and J by 5 bases. Per the germline V gene, CDR1 is SGHRS and CDR2 is YFSETQ. The CDR3 DNA reads TGCGCCAGCAGCTTGGCCGGGGGGGAGACCCAGTACTTC. This encodes CASSLAGGETQYF. Based on the CDR3 plus reference TRBV5-1 and TRBJ2-5, the full variable domain is KAGVTQTPRYLIKTRGQQVTLSCSPISGHRSVSWYQQTPGQGLQFLFEYFSETQRNKGNFPGRFSGRQFSNSRSEMNVSTLELGDSALYLCASSLAGGETQYFGPGTRLLVL.

The J gene is TRBJ2-1, the V gene TRBV19, with TRBD2 identical over 12 bases. Germline V gene lookup returns CDR1 LNHDA and CDR2 SQIVND (reference sequence). The V and J ends lost 5 bases and 6 bases, in that order; junction bases with no gene match: 5. This CDR3 comprises 15 residues. The CDR3 DNA is TGTGCCAGTAGTCCTACTAGCGGGAGGTTCAATGAGCAGTTCTTC. Translating gives CASSPTSGRFNEQFF.

This clone has more than one count but fewer than ten. The gene calls are TRBV7-9 and TRBJ2-4; D uncertain. The CDR3 spans 15 residues. The V and J ends lost 4 bases and 2 bases respectively, with 12 bases between them. Germline V gene data show CDR1 as SEHNR and CDR2 as FQNEAQ (reference sequence). The CDR3 region is CASSSGEASKNIQYF. As DNA, the CDR3 is TGTGCCAGCAGCTCCGGTGAGGCGTCCAAAAACATTCAGTACTTC.

This clone has only one observation. CDR3 sequence (DNA): TGTGCCAGCAGTTTGGGCAGGGGCTATGAAAAACTGTTTTTT. Translation gives CASSLGRGYEKLFF. The V and J genes are TRBV27 and TRBJ1-4; perhaps TRBD1 as D (6 bases). Per germline, CDR1 MNHEY and CDR2 SMNVEV (reference sequence). Between the trimmed V and J ends, which lost 3 bases and 6 bases, there was a span of 11 bases. The CDR3 covers 14 residues.

This rearrangement joins TRBV30 to TRBJ2-7; TRBD2 matches at 8 bases. CDR3 size: 14 residues. Germline CDR1 GTSNPN, CDR2 SVGIG (reference sequence). V shed 2 bases, J shed 3 bases, and the junction held 6 bases outside the gene matches. CDR3 region: CAWSYEREIYEQYF. The CDR3 DNA reads TGTGCCTGGAGTTACGAGCGGGAGATCTACGAGCAGTACTTC.

The chain links TRBV4-1 to TRBJ2-2, with D perhaps TRBD2 (5 bases). The CDR3 is made up of 15 amino acids. V lost 5 bases to trimming and J lost 0 bases, with 10 bases between them. In germline, CDR1 is MGHRA, CDR2 YSYEKL. The CDR3 DNA sequence: TGCGCCAGCAGCGTCCGGGAATCGAACACCGGGGAGCTGTTTTTT. As protein: CASSVRESNTGELFF.

In regard to this clone: The same CDR3 also results from other DNA sequences found in this sample. V usage is TRBV19 and J usage is TRBJ1-2; 7 nucleotides line up with TRBD1. The CDR3 sequence is 15 residues long. With V trimmed by 3 bases and J by 3 bases, 7 bases remained unmatched. Germline loops: CDR1 LNHDA, CDR2 SQIVND (reference sequence). CDR3 DNA sequence: TGTGCCAGTAGTATCCAGGGGGTCGGAGACTATGGCTACACCTTC. This translates into CASSIQGVGDYGYTF. Full variable domain (missing parts from reference TRBV19 and TRBJ1-2): DGGITQSPKYLFRKEGQNVTLSCEQNLNHDAMYWYRQDPGQGLRLIYYSQIVNDFQKGDIAEGYSVSREKKESFPLTVTSAQKNPTAFYLCASSIQGVGDYGYTFGSGTRLTVV.

This clone turned up a few times. The rearrangement links TRBV29-1 to TRBJ2-3; 8 bases are shared with TRBD1. Germline CDR1 reads SQVTM; CDR2 reads ANQGSEA. V was pared by 6 bases and J by 0 bases, with 8 bases of the junction left unmatched. The CDR3 is 15 amino acids. The CDR3 sequence is CSVKRTGSSTDTQYF. The CDR3 coding sequence is TGCAGCGTGAAAAGGACAGGGTCTAGCACAGATACGCAGTATTTT.

This clone was counted between two and nine times. The gene calls are TRBV25-1 and TRBJ2-7; maybe TRBD1 (5 bases). The CDR3 spans 14 residues. CDR1 is MGHDK and CDR2 is SYGVNS in the germline V gene. V shed 3 bases and J shed 0 bases, with 9 bases lying between them. The DNA for the CDR3 is TGTGCCAGCAGTGACCTAGGGGCCTCCTACGAGCAGTACTTC. It is translated as CASSDLGASYEQYF.

The chain has TRBV27 and TRBJ2-5; TRBD2 matches 9 bases. The V and J ends lost 5 bases and 5 bases, in that order; junction bases with no gene match: 9. The CDR3 is 15 amino acids. Per the germline V gene, CDR1 is MNHEY and CDR2 is SMNVEV (reference sequence). CDR3 DNA: TGTGCCAGCAGTGGGGGTGCGGGAGGGGGTGAGACCCAGTACTTC. Encoded protein: CASSGGAGGGETQYF.

The V call is TRBV29-1, the J call TRBJ2-5; 11 nucleotides match TRBD1. The length of the CDR3 is 14 residues. With 7 bases clipped from V and 5 bases from J, the junction kept 9 bases outside the gene matches. Germline CDR1 reads SQVTM; CDR2 reads ANQGSEA. The CDR3 region is CSAADRGRSETQYF. The DNA of the CDR3 is TGCAGCGCTGCGGACAGGGGGCGATCGGAGACCCAGTACTTC.

J is TRBJ2-6 and V is TRBV4-1, with no clear D. Germline values: CDR1 MGHRA, CDR2 YSYEKL. The CDR3 runs to 15 residues. Trimming took 3 bases from V and 1 from J, leaving 7 bases between them. The CDR3 loop reads CASSHRVSGANVLTF. For the CDR3, the DNA is TGCGCCAGCAGCCATCGTGTATCTGGGGCCAACGTCCTGACTTTC.

This chain connects TRBV27 to TRBJ1-2; TRBD1 matches at 10 bases. This CDR3 region has 15 residues. J gave up 8 bases and V 1 base, and 7 bases lay outside the gene matches. Germline assignment: CDR1 MNHEY and CDR2 SMNVEV (reference sequence). CDR3 sequence: CASSLFGTGVGGYTF. The CDR3 bases are TGTGCCAGCAGTTTATTCGGGACAGGGGTCGGAGGCTACACCTTC.

This rearrangement joins TRBV6-5 to TRBJ2-7; 7 bases fit TRBD2. Trimming at V came to 5 bases and at J to 0 bases, leaving 7 bases not matched to a gene. Germline CDR1 MNHEY, CDR2 SVGAGI. The CDR3 spans 15 residues. CDR3 loop: CASSKEGGFSYEQYF. In DNA form, the CDR3 reads TGTGCCAGCAGTAAGGAGGGAGGGTTCTCCTACGAGCAGTACTTC.

J is TRBJ2-7 and V is TRBV7-8; 11 bases line up with TRBD2. Germline V gene sequence: CDR1 SGHVS, CDR2 FQNEAQ. The V segment lost 1 base and the J segment 5 bases; nucleotides outside the gene matches: 7. The CDR3 runs to 16 residues. CDR3 amino acids: CASSLVLAGVVDEQYF. The CDR3 DNA sequence: TGTGCCAGCAGCTTAGTACTAGCGGGAGTCGTCGACGAGCAGTACTTC.

This chain links TRBV19 with TRBJ1-5, with D possibly TRBD1 on 5 matching bases. The V and J ends lost 6 bases and 4 bases respectively, with 7 bases between them. CDR3 size: 12 residues. Germline loops: CDR1 LNHDA, CDR2 SQIVND (reference sequence). CDR3: CASRGPNQPQHF. Written as DNA, the CDR3 is TGTGCCAGTAGGGGGCCAAATCAGCCCCAGCATTTT.

This chain links TRBV19 with TRBJ1-5; D call uncertain. Germline CDR1 is LNHDA and CDR2 is SQIVND (reference sequence). V dropped 6 bases and J dropped 1 base, with 7 bases sitting between them. This CDR3 has 13 residues. The CDR3, as DNA: TGTGCCAGTAGGGTTGCGAGCAATCAGCCCCAGCATTTT. Translation gives CASRVASNQPQHF.

The chain joins TRBV27 to TRBJ1-1; 8 nucleotides line up with TRBD1. With V trimmed by 6 bases and J by 4 bases, 1 base remained unmatched. This CDR3 region has 12 residues. Germline V gene data show CDR1 as MNHEY and CDR2 as SMNVEV (reference sequence). Here the CDR3 DNA reads TGTGCCAGCAGAACAGGGGGCACTGAAGCTTTCTTT. It encodes CASRTGGTEAFF.

The rearrangement uses TRBV4-1 and TRBJ1-5, with D hard to call. Germline CDR1 and CDR2: MGHRA and YSYEKL. The CDR3 sequence is 16 residues long. V was trimmed by 2 bases and J by 5 bases, leaving 16 bases between them. This CDR3 is CASSQQYPEFYQPQHF. The CDR3 DNA is TGCGCCAGCAGCCAACAATACCCGGAGTTTTATCAGCCCCAGCATTTT.

The chain links TRBV27 to TRBJ1-2, with a tentative D call TRBD1 (5 bases). Deletions cut 4 bases from V and 1 base from J, with 10 bases between. The CDR3 totals 14 residues. Germline CDR1 is MNHEY and CDR2 is SMNVEV (reference sequence). The chain's CDR3 is CASSSDTDNYGYTF. The DNA of the CDR3 is TGTGCCAGCAGTTCGGACACTGATAACTATGGCTACACCTTC.

The chain links TRBV6-5 to TRBJ2-7, with 7 positions matching TRBD1. This CDR3 is built from 16 residues. CDR1 MNHEY and CDR2 SVGAGI come from the germline V gene. The V and J ends lost 0 bases and 5 bases, in that order; junction bases with no gene match: 10. This CDR3 reads CASSYSRNRGVNEQYF. CDR3 nucleotides: TGTGCCAGCAGTTACTCCCGCAACAGGGGTGTCAACGAGCAGTACTTC.

Only a few counts were recorded for this clone. Distinct nucleotide sequences in the sample also encode this CDR3. The chain carries TRBV5-6 and TRBJ1-1, with TRBD1 identical over 8 bases. This CDR3 region has 13 residues. Germline loops: CDR1 SGHDT, CDR2 YYEEEE. V trimming: 0 bases; J trimming: 5 bases; junction bases outside the gene matches: 0. CDR3 region: CASSLDRGTEAFF. Here the CDR3 DNA reads TGTGCCAGCAGCTTGGACAGGGGGACTGAAGCTTTCTTT. Looking up the rest from reference TRBV5-6 and TRBJ1-1 gives the full variable domain: DAGVTQSPTHLIKTRGQQVTLRCSPKSGHDTVSWYQQALGQGPQFIFQYYEEEERQRGNFPDRFSGHQFPNYSSELNVNALLLGDSALYLCASSLDRGTEAFFGQGTRLTVV.

The J gene is TRBJ2-3, the V gene TRBV11-3; D is ambiguous. This CDR3 is 12 amino acids long. The V end was cut by 3 bases, the J end by 4 bases, with 5 bases between. Germline CDR1 and CDR2: SGHNT and YENEEA. In DNA form, the CDR3 reads TGTGCCAGCAGCTTCAGGCCAGATACGCAGTATTTT. It yields the protein CASSFRPDTQYF.

V gene TRBV29-1 combines with J gene TRBJ2-1; TRBD2 is a possible D gene (6 bases). The CDR3 runs to 14 residues. V was cut by 5 bases and J by 5 bases, with 16 bases left in between. Germline CDR1 SQVTM, CDR2 ANQGSEA. The DNA for the CDR3 is TGCAGCGTTATTGGGGAGGCTCTAAACAATGAGCAGTTCTTC. Its translation: CSVIGEALNNEQFF.

The table lists this clone with a few counts. This sequence joins TRBV7-6 and TRBJ1-3; D uncertain. With 5 bases removed from V and 0 bases from J, the gap between germline ends came to 8 bases. CDR1 SGHVS and CDR2 FNYEAQ come from the germline V gene. The CDR3 is 14 amino acids. Here the CDR3 DNA reads TGTGCCAGCAGCCCGGTCTACTCTGGAAACACCATATATTTT. Translated: CASSPVYSGNTIYF.

This sequence joins TRBV5-6 and TRBJ1-1; perhaps TRBD1 as D (6 bases). The V and J ends lost 2 bases and 0 bases respectively, with 17 bases between them. The CDR3 extends over 17 amino acids. The V gene's germline CDR1 is SGHDT and CDR2 YYEEEE. CDR3 residues: CASSFTRGDRMNTEAFF. The DNA for the CDR3 is TGTGCCAGCAGCTTTACCAGGGGTGACCGCATGAACACTGAAGCTTTCTTT.

In this sample, this clone turned up a few times. The J gene is TRBJ1-4, the V gene TRBV6-4; the D gene is possibly TRBD1 (5 bases). Germline CDR1 reads MRHNA; CDR2 reads SNTAGT. Between the trimmed V and J ends, which lost 9 bases and 7 bases, there was a span of 24 bases. CDR3 length: 16 amino acids. CDR3 in amino acids: CARLMAGGRFCEKLFF. The CDR3 region has the DNA TGTGCCAGGTTAATGGCGGGGGGTAGGTTTTGTGAAAAACTGTTTTTT.

This rearrangement joins TRBV27 to TRBJ2-1; 11 nucleotides line up with TRBD2. With V trimmed by 1 base and J by 9 bases, 11 bases remained unmatched. This CDR3 is 17 amino acids long. Germline V gene data show CDR1 as MNHEY and CDR2 as SMNVEV (reference sequence). The chain's CDR3 is CASSLWTSGFAGGEQFF. DNA of the CDR3: TGTGCCAGCAGTTTATGGACTAGCGGGTTCGCCGGGGGTGAGCAGTTCTTC.

The chain employs TRBV5-6 and TRBJ1-1, with D perhaps TRBD1 (5 bases). CDR3 size: 15 residues. Germline V gene data show CDR1 as SGHDT and CDR2 as YYEEEE. V was pared by 0 bases and J by 3 bases, with 12 bases between. The CDR3 DNA reads TGTGCCAGCAGCTTGGGTGGGGGGATCGACACTGAAGCTTTCTTT. It is translated as CASSLGGGIDTEAFF.

This clone has just one count. This sequence joins TRBV25-1 and TRBJ1-1; a weak D match, TRBD1 (5 bases). The CDR3 loop spans 14 amino acids. The V gene lost 1 base and the J gene lost 0 bases, with 6 bases spanning the gap. Germline CDR1 reads MGHDK; CDR2 reads SYGVNS. This CDR3 is CASSELGVNTEAFF. The CDR3 coding sequence is TGTGCCAGCAGTGAATTAGGGGTGAACACTGAAGCTTTCTTT.

The chain employs TRBV18 and TRBJ2-5; TRBD2 might be the D (6 bases). CDR1 KGHSH and CDR2 LQKENI come from the germline V gene. This CDR3 has 14 amino acids. Trimming took 3 bases from V and 4 from J, leaving 12 bases between them. Here the CDR3 DNA reads TGTGCCAGCTCACCGGGACGGCGGGGAGAGACCCAGTACTTC. Translated: CASSPGRRGETQYF.

The chain combines TRBV18 with TRBJ2-3; the D is unclear. The V gene lost 0 bases and the J gene lost 4 bases, with 8 bases spanning the gap. The V gene's germline CDR1 is KGHSH and CDR2 LQKENI. CDR3 length: 14 amino acids. CDR3 DNA sequence: TGTGCCAGCTCACCACCGGTCCGCGCAGATACGCAGTATTTT. Amino acids: CASSPPVRADTQYF.